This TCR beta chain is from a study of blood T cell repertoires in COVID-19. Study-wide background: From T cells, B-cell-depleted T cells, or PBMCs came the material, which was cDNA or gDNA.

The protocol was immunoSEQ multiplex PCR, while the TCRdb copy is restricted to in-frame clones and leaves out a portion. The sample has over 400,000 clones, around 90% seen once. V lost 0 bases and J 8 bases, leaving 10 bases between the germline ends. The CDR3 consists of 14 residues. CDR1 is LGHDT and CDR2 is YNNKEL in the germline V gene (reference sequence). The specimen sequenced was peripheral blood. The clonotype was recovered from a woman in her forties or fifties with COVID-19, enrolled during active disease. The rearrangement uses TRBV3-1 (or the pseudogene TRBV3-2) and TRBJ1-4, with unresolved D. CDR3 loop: CASSQDPSSEKLFF. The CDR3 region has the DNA TGTGCCAGCAGCCAAGATCCAAGTAGCGAAAAACTGTTTTTT.